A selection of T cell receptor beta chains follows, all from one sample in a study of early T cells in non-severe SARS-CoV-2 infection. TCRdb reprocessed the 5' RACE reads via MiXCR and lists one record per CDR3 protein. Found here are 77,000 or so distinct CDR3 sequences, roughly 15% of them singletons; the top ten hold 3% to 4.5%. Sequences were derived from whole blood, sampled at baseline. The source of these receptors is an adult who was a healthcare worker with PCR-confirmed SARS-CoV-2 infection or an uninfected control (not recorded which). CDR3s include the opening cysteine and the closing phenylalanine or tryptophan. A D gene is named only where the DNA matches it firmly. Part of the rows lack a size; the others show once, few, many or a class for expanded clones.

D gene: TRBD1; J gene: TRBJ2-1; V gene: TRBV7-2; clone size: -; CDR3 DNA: TGTGCCAGCAGCGATCGACAGGGCACAGCCTACAATGAGCAGTTCTTC; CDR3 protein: CASSDRQGTAYNEQFF
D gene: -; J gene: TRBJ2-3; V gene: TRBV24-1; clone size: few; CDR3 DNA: TGTGCCACCAGTGAGGCCGGGCTCCCTGAGACGCAGTATTTT; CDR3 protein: CATSEAGLPETQYF
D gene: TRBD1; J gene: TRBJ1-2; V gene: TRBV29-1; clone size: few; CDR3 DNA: TGCAGCGCTGGGGACAGGGGGCCGGCCTATGGCTACACCTTC; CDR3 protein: CSAGDRGPAYGYTF
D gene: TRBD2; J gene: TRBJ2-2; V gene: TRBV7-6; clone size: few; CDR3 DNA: TGTGCCAGCAGCTCTCGAGCGGGAGCGGGCACCGGGGAGCTGTTTTTT; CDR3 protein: CASSSRAGAGTGELFF
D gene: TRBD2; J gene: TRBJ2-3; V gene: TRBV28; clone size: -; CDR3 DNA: TGTGCCAGCAGTCCCTGGGGGACTAGCGGGCCCCAGGTCACAGATACGCAGTATTTT; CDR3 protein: CASSPWGTSGPQVTDTQYF
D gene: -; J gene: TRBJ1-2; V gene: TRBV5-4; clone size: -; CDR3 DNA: TGTGCCAGCAGCTTATCGATGGGATCTCCTAACTATGGCTACACCTTC; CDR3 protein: CASSLSMGSPNYGYTF
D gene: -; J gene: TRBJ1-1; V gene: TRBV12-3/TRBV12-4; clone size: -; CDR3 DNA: TGTGCCAGCAGTTTAATATTGGCAGCTGAAGCTTTCTTT; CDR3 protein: CASSLILAAEAFF
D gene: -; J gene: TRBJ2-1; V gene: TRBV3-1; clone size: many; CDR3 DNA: TGTGCCAGCAGCCAAGATCTGAGGGAGTGGGGGAATGAGCAGTTCTTC; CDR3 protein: CASSQDLREWGNEQFF
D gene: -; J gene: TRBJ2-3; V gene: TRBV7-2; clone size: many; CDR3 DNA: TGTGCCAGCAGTTTCCACCCGGGGCCCACGCAGTATTTT; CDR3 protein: CASSFHPGPTQYF
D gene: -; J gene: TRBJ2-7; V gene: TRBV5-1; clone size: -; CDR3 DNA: TGCGCCAGTGCTCTGGAACCCAACTACGAGCAGTACTTC; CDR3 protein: CASALEPNYEQYF
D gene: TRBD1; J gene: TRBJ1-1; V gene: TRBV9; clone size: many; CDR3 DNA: TGTGCCAGCAGCGCTTTGGACAGGGCTTTGAGGACTGAAGCTTTCTTT; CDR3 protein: CASSALDRALRTEAFF
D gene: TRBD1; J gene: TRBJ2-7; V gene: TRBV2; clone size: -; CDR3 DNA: TGTGCCAGCATCGCCGGGACAGGCTCCTACGAGCAGTACTTC; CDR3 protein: CASIAGTGSYEQYF
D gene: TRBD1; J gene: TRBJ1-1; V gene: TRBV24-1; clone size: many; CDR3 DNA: TGTGCCACCAGTGATTCGGACAGGGGAATGTCTGAAGCTTTCTTT; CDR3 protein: CATSDSDRGMSEAFF
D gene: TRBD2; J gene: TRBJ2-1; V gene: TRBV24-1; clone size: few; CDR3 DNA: TGTGCCACCAGTGGTTTGACTAGCGGGTGGAATGAGCAGTTCTTC; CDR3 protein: CATSGLTSGWNEQFF
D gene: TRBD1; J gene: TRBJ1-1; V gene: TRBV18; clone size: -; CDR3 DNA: TGTGCCAGCTCACCGGACAGGGGTGGACGCGCTGAAGCTTTCTTT; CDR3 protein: CASSPDRGGRAEAFF
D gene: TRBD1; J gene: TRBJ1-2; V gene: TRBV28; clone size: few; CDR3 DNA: TGTGCCAGCAGCCGAGACAGGGTGGAGGGCTACACCTTC; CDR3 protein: CASSRDRVEGYTF
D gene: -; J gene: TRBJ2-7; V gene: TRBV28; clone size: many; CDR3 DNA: TGTGCCAGCAGTGGAGGAGCGGACTACGAGCAGTACTTC; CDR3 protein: CASSGGADYEQYF
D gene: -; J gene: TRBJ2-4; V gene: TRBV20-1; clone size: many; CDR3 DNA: TGCAGTGCTACTGGACAGCTAAAGCTAGCCAAAAACATTCAGTACTTC; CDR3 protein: CSATGQLKLAKNIQYF
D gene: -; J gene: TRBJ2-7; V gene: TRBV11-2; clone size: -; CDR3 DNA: TGTGCCAGCAGCTTACGCAGCCCCGGCCCCTACGAGCAGTACTTC; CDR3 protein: CASSLRSPGPYEQYF
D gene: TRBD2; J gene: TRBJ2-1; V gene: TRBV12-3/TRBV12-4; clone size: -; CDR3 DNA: TGTGCCAGCAATCTAGCGGGTGAGCAGTTCTTC; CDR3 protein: CASNLAGEQFF
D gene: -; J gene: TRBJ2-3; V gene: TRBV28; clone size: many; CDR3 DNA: TGTGCCAGCAGTCCTGGGGGGGCTCAGGGGGATACGCAGTATTTT; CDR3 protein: CASSPGGAQGDTQYF
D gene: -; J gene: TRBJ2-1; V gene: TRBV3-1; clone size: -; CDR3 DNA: TGTGCCAGCAGCCTCCCCTCGCCGGGGGACGAGCAGTTCTTC; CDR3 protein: CASSLPSPGDEQFF